The rows below give T cell receptor beta chains drawn from one sample of a study of cytomegalovirus exposure and HLA in healthy donors. Measured with immunoSEQ multiplex PCR; TCRdb has only the in-frame clones, and not every one. Of 100,000 to 150,000 clones listed, 77% were seen once; the top ten hold 4% to 5%. The specimen sequenced was PBMCs. The source of these receptors is a male donor in good health and CMV-seropositive. Both conserved end residues are trimmed from each CDR3.

cdr3_aa v_call
ASSGHLGGANVLT TRBV21-1
ASSLELTGGF TRBV7-2
ASSLGQGSGSGNTIY TRBV18
ASRREAGNTIY TRBV28
ASRVDRRNSPLH TRBV27
ASKAGGTGELF TRBV28
SVEGRGGTGRDGYT TRBV29-1
ASSLRDRLYEQY TRBV11-2
ASSLAGLAGNTIY TRBV27
ASSSPNLAGVSETQY TRBV13
ASSIAPTEVYGYT TRBV19
ASSPKGLAETQY TRBV18
ASILRGANTEAF TRBV2
ASSLTGRNTEAF TRBV5-6
ASSLRASGPYEQY TRBV5-4
ATSRVGAGSYNEQF TRBV15
ASSQYRGLLYGYT TRBV6-1
ASSRPQGETQY TRBV5-1
ARSLRGSNQPQH TRBV5-3
ASSQFSSGQLNTEAF TRBV4-1
ASSPARERREQY TRBV5-6
ASSFIPGQPNTEAF TRBV28
ASSMRGIMNTEAF TRBV19
ASSRLITSRTGELF TRBV28
ASSEPGSYEQY TRBV6-1
ASSLKGAEFAGGAYEQY TRBV27
ATSGLRDKNIQY TRBV15
ASSETSGRGNEQF TRBV28
ATSRTGGNYGYT TRBV15
ASSLSGSGANVLT TRBV28
ASSLALAGAYEQF TRBV5-1
ASSLGTGGYEQY TRBV11-2
ATDDSNQPQH TRBV19